Given below is one T cell receptor beta chain in context. The method was immunoSEQ multiplex PCR; TCRdb's version includes in-frame clones alone and lacks a portion of them. The sample lists fewer than 300,000 clones, about nine tenths occurring once. The entry originates in a study of blood T cell repertoires in COVID-19. The CDR3 is 18 residues long. Deletions cut 0 bases from V and 8 bases from J, with 22 bases between. Germline V gene data show CDR1 as LGHNA and CDR2 as YSLEER. The rearrangement links TRBV4-3 to TRBJ1-4; possibly TRBD1 for D (5 bases). Specimen: peripheral blood. This TCR was sampled from a man in his forties or fifties with COVID-19, enrolled during active disease. CDR3 nucleotides: TGCGCCAGCAGCCAAGAGGGTCAGCTGGTGGGTCGACAGGAAAAACTGTTTTTT. Translating gives CASSQEGQLVGRQEKLFF.